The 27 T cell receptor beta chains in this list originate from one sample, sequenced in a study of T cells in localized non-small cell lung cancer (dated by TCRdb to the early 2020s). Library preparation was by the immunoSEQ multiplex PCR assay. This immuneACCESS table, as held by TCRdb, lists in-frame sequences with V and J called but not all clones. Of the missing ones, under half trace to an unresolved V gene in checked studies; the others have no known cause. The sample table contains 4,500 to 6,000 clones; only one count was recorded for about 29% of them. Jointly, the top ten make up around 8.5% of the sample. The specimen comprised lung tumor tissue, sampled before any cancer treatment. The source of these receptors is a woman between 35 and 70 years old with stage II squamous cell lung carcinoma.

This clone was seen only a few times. CDR3 DNA: TGTGCCAGCTCACCACGCGCGGGATCCACCGGGGAGCTGTTTTTT. Protein: CASSPRAGSTGELFF. The chain is built from TRBV18 and TRBJ2-2, with a weak D call TRBD2 (6 bases). The germline V gene encodes CDR1 KGHSH and CDR2 LQKENI. V was clipped by 1 base and J by 4 bases, with 10 bases between them. CDR3 length: 15 residues.

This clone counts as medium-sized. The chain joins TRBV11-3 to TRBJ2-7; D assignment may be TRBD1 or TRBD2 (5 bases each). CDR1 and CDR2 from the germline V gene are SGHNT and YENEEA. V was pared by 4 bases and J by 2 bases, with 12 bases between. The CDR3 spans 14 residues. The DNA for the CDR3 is TGTGCCAGCAGCTCCAGGGACCTTACCTACGAGCAGTACTTC. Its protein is CASSSRDLTYEQYF.

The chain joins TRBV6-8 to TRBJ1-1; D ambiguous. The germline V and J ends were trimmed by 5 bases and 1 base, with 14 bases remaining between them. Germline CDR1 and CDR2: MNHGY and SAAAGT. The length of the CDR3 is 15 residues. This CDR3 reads CASSRPPAENTEAFF. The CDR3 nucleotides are TGTGCCAGCAGTCGGCCTCCAGCCGAGAACACTGAAGCTTTCTTT.

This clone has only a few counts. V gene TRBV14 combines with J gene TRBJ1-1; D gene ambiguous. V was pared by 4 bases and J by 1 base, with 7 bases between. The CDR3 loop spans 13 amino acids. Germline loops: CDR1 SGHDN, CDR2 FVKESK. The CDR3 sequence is CASSLGWNTEAFF. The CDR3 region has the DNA TGTGCCAGCAGCCTTGGGTGGAACACTGAAGCTTTCTTT.

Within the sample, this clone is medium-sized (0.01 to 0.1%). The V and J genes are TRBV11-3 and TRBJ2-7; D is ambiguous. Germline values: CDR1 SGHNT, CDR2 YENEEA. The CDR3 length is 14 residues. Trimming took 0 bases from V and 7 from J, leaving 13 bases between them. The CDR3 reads CASSLDPVLGEQYF. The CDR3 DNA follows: TGTGCCAGCAGCTTAGATCCTGTTTTGGGTGAGCAGTACTTC.

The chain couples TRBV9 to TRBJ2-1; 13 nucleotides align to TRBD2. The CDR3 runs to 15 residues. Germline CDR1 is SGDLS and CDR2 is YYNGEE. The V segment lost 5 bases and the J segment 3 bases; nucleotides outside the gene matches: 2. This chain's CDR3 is CASRRTSGSYNEQFF. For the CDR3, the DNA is TGTGCCAGCAGACGGACTAGCGGGAGCTACAATGAGCAGTTCTTC.

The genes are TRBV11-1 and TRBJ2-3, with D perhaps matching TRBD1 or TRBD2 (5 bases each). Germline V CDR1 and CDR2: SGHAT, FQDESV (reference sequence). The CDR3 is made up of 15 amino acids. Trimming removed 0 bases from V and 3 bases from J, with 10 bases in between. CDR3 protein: CASSLADGGTDTQYF. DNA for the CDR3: TGTGCCAGCAGCTTAGCGGATGGGGGTACAGATACGCAGTATTTT.

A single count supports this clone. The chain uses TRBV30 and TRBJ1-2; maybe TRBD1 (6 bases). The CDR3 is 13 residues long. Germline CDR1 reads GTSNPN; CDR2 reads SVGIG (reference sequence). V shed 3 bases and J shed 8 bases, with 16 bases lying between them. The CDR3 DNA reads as TGTGCCTGGAGGAATACAGGGAAGGACGGCTACACCTTC. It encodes CAWRNTGKDGYTF.

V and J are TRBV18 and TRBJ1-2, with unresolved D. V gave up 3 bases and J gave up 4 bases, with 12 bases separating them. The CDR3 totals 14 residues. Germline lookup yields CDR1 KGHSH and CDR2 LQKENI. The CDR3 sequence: CASSPSADTYGYTF. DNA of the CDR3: TGTGCCAGCTCACCCTCCGCCGATACCTATGGCTACACCTTC.

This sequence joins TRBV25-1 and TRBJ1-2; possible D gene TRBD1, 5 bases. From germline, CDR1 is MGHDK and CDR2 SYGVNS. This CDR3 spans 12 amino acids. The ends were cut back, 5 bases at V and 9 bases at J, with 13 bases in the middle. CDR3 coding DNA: TGTGCCAGCAGTAGTCAGGGTATTAGCTACACCTTC. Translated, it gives CASSSQGISYTF.

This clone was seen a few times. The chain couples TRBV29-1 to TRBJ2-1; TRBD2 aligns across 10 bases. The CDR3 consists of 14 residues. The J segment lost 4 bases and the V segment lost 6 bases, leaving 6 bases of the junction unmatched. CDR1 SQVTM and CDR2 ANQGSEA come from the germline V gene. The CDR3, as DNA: TGCAGCGTGATCAGCGGGAGGGGTTACAATGAGCAGTTCTTC. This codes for CSVISGRGYNEQFF.

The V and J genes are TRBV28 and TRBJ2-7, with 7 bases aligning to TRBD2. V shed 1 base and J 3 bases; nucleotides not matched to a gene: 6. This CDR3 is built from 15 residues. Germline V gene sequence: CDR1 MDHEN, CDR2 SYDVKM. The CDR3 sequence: CASSLLDREGYEQYF. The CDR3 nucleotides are TGTGCCAGCAGTTTATTGGATAGGGAGGGCTACGAGCAGTACTTC.

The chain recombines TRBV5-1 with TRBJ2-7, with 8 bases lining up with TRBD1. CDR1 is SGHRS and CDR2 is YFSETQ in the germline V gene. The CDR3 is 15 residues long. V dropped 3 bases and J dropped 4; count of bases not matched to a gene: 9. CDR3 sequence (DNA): TGCGCCAGCAGCTACGGACAGGGTCCCTCTTACGAGCAGTACTTC. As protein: CASSYGQGPSYEQYF.

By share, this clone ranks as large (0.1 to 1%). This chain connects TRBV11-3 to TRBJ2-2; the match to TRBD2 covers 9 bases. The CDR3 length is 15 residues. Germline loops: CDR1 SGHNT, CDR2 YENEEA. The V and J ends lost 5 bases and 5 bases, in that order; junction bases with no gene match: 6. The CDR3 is CASSISGRRTGELFF. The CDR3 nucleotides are TGTGCCAGCAGCATTAGCGGGAGAAGAACCGGGGAGCTGTTTTTT.

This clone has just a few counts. DNA of the CDR3: TGTGCCAGCAGTTACTCGAGAGGGAGCTCTGGAAACACCATATATTTT. Translated, it gives CASSYSRGSSGNTIYF. V is TRBV6-8 and J is TRBJ1-3; D is undetermined. Germline-derived CDR1 and CDR2 are MNHGY and SAAAGT. This CDR3 comprises 16 residues. Trimming removed 0 bases at V and 0 bases at J, with 9 bases between.

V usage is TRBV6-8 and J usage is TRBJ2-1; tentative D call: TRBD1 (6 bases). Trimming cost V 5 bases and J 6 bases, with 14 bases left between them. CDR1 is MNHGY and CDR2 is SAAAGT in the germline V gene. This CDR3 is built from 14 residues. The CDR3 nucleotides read TGTGCCAGCAGTGAGGAAACAGGGAGCAATGAGCAGTTCTTC. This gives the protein CASSEETGSNEQFF.

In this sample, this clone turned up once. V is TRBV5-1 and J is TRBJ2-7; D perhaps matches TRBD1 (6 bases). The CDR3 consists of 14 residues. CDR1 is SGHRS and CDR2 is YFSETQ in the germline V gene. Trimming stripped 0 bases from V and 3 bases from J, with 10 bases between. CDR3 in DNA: TGCGCCAGCAGCTTGGACAGGGTATACTACGAGCAGTACTTC. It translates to CASSLDRVYYEQYF.

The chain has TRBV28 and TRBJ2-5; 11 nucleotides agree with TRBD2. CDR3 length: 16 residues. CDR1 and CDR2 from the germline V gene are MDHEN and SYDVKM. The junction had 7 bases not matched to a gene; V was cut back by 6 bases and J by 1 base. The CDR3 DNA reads TGTGCCAGCAGCCCACCGGGACTAGCGGCCCAAGAGACCCAGTACTTC. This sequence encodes CASSPPGLAAQETQYF.

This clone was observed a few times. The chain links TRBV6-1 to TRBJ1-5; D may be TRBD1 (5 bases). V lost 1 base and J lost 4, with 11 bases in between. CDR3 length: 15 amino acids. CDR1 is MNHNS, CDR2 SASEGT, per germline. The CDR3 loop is CASSEGWGENQPQHF. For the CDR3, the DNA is TGTGCCAGCAGTGAAGGTTGGGGGGAGAATCAGCCCCAGCATTTT.

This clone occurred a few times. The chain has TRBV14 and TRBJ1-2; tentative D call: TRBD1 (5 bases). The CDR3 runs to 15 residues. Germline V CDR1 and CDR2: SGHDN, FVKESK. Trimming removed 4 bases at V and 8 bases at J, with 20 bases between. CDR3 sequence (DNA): TGTGCCAGCAGCCCGTACCAGGGCTGGAACTGGGGCTACACCTTC. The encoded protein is CASSPYQGWNWGYTF.

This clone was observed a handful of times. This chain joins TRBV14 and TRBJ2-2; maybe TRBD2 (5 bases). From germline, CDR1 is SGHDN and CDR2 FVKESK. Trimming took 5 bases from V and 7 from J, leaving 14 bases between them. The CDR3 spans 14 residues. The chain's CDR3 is CASSVLIGSGELFF. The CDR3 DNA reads TGTGCCAGCAGCGTTTTGATTGGGAGCGGGGAGCTGTTTTTT.

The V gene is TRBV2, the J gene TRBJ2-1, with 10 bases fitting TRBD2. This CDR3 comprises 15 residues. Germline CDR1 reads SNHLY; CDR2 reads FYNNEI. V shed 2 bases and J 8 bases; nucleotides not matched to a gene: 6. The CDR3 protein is CASSELSGRADEQFF. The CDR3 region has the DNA TGTGCCAGCAGTGAACTAAGCGGGAGGGCCGATGAGCAGTTCTTC. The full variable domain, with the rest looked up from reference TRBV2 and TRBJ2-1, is EPEVTQTPSHQVTQMGQEVILRCVPISNHLYFYWYRQILGQKVEFLVSFYNNEISEKSEIFDDQFSVERPDGSNFTLKIRSTKLEDSAMYFCASSELSGRADEQFFGPGTRLTVL.

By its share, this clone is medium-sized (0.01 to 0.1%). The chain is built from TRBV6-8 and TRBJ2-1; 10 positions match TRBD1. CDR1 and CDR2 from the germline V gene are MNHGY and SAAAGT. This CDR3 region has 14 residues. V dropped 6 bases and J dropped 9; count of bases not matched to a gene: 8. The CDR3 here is CASSWDRGGGEQFF. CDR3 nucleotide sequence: TGTGCCAGCAGCTGGGACAGGGGTGGGGGTGAGCAGTTCTTC.

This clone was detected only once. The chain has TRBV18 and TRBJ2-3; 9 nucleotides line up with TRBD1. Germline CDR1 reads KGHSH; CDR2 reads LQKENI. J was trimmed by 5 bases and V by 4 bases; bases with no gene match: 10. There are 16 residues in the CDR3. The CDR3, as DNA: TGTGCCAGCTCACTGACCGGGACAGGGTCTGGAGATACGCAGTATTTT. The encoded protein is CASSLTGTGSGDTQYF. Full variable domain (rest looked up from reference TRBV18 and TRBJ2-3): NAGVMQNPRHLVRRRGQEARLRCSPMKGHSHVYWYRQLPEEGLKFMVYLQKENIIDESGMPKERFSAEFPKEGPSILRIQQVVRGDSAAYFCASSLTGTGSGDTQYFGPGTRLTVL.

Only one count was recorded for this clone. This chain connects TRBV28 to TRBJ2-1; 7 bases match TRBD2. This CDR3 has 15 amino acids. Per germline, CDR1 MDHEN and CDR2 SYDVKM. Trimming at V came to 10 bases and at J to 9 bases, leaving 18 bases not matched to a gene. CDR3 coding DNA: TGTGCCACCGGTGGGGCGGGGAGGGCCTGGATTGAGCAGTTCTTC. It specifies CATGGAGRAWIEQFF.

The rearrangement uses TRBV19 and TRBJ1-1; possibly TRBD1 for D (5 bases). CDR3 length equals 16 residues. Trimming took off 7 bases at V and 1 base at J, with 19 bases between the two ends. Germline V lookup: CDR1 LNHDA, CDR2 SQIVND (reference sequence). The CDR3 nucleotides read TGTGCCAGTACCCCGAGGCAGGGTGGGAGGAACACTGAAGCTTTCTTT. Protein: CASTPRQGGRNTEAFF.

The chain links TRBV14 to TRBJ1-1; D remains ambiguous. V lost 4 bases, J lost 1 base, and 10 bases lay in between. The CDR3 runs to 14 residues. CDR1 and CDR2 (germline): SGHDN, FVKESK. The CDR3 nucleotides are TGTGCCAGCAGCCTGAGGAGGAGGAACACTGAAGCTTTCTTT. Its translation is CASSLRRRNTEAFF.